The clone carrying this T cell receptor (beta chain) has at least ten counts. Its matching antigen is unknown. The data derive from a study of Graves' ophthalmopathy and Graves' hyperthyroidism. Study-level findings and limits: Blood also contained most of the expanded thyroid clonotypes above 0.001 frequency.

Using RNA transcripts, the TCR beta CDR3 regions were amplified. The library came from an HTBI-primed first-round RT-PCR and a second-round multiplex PCR. TCRdb ran MiXCR on the multiplex PCR reads and lists one entry per CDR3 protein. The sample holds 680,000 or so distinct CDR3 sequences, 20% to 25% seen once. This CDR3 is built from 12 residues. The V gene lost 8 bases and the J gene lost 7 bases, with 12 bases spanning the gap. Germline-derived CDR1 and CDR2 are LNHDA and SQIVND (reference sequence). J is TRBJ1-5 and V is TRBV19; D possibly corresponds to TRBD1 (5 bases). Sequenced material: peripheral blood. The clonotype comes from a woman aged 18-35 years with stable Graves' hyperthyroidism. Some clones in this sample may be carry-over from other donors' samples. As DNA, the CDR3 is TGTGCCAGTGGGGGGGTAAGCCAGCCCCAGCATTTT. Protein product: CASGGVSQPQHF.